The present T cell receptor (beta chain) was sequenced within a study of blood T cell repertoires in COVID-19. Study information: The cDNA or gDNA used as material had been derived from T cells, B-cell-depleted T cells, or PBMCs.

Produced via immunoSEQ multiplex PCR; TCRdb's table is partial and in-frame only. The table records around 300,000 clones, 75% to 90% of them present only once. CDR3 length: 15 residues. The germline V and J ends were trimmed by 6 bases and 4 bases, with 16 bases remaining between them. Germline lookup yields CDR1 MNHEY and CDR2 SMNVEV (reference sequence). The receptor was derived from a woman aged 30 to 39 with active or convalescent COVID-19. Sequences were obtained from peripheral blood. The chain has TRBV27 and TRBJ2-1, with a possible D match to TRBD1 (7 bases). The CDR3 nucleotides are TGTGCCAGCAGCCCGGGGGACAGATTTTACAATGAGCAGTTCTTC. Residues: CASSPGDRFYNEQFF.